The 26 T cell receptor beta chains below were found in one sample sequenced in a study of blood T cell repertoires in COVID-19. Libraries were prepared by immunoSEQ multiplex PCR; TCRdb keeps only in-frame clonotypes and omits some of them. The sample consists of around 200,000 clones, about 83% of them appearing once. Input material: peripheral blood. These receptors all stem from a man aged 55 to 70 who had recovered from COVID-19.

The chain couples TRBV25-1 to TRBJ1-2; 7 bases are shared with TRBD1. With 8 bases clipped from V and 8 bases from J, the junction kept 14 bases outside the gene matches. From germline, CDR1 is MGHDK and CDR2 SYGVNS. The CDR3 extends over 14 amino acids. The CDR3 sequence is CASLSTGQTKGYTF. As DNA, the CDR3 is TGTGCCAGCCTTTCAACGGGACAGACAAAGGGCTACACCTTC.

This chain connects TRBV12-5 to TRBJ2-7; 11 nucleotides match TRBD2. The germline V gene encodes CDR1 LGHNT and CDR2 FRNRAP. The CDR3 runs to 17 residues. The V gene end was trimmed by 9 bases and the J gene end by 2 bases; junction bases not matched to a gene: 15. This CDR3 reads CAREVERLAGSTYEQYF. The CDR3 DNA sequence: TGTGCTAGGGAAGTCGAACGACTAGCGGGAAGTACCTACGAGCAGTACTTC.

Here the CDR3 DNA reads TGTGCCAGCAGCTCCCCGGGGAGCGAGACCCAGTACTTC. It yields the protein CASSSPGSETQYF. This chain uses TRBV7-2 with TRBJ2-5, with D maybe TRBD2 (5 bases). CDR3 length: 13 amino acids. V was trimmed by 4 bases and J by 5 bases, leaving 11 bases between them. Germline lookup yields CDR1 SGHTA and CDR2 FQGNSA.

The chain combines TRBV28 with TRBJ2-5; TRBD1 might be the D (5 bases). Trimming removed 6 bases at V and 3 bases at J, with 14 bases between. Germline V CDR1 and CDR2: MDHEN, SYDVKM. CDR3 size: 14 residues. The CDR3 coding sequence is TGTGCCAGCAGCCCTCCGGACACTAAAGAGACCCAGTACTTC. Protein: CASSPPDTKETQYF.

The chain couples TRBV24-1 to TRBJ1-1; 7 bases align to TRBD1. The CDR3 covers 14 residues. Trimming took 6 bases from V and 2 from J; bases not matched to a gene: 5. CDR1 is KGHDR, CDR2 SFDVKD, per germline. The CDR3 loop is CATSLGTANTEAFF. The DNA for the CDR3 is TGTGCCACCAGTCTAGGGACAGCTAACACTGAAGCTTTCTTT.

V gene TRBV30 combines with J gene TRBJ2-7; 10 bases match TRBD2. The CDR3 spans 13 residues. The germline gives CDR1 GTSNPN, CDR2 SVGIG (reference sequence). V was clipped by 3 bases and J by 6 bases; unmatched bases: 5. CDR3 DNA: TGTGCCTGGAGAGGACTAGCGGCGGGCGAGCAGTACTTC. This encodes CAWRGLAAGEQYF.

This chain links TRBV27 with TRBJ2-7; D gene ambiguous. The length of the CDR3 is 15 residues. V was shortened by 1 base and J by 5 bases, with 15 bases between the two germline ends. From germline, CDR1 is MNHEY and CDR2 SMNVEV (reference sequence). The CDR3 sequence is CASSLWASSMDEQYF. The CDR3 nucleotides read TGTGCCAGCAGTTTATGGGCCTCGAGTATGGACGAGCAGTACTTC.

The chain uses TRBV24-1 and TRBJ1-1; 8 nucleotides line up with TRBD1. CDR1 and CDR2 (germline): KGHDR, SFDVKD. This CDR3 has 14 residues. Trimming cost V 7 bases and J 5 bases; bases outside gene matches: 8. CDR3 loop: CATSRTGSDTEAFF. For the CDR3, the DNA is TGTGCCACCAGCAGGACAGGGTCGGATACTGAAGCTTTCTTT.

CDR3: CASSYGGQQETQYF. The CDR3 DNA reads TGTGCCAGCAGTTACGGAGGACAGCAAGAGACCCAGTACTTC. The gene calls are TRBV6-6 and TRBJ2-5; possibly TRBD1 for D (6 bases). This CDR3 comprises 14 residues. V lost 2 bases and J 2 bases, leaving 9 bases between the germline ends. Germline V gene lookup returns CDR1 MNHNY and CDR2 SVGAGI (reference sequence).

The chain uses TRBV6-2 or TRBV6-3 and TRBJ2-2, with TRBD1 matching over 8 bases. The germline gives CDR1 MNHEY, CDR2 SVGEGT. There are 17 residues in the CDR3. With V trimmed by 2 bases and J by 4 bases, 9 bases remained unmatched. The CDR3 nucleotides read TGTGCCAGCAGTTACCTAATTCGGACAGGGCTCACCGGGGAGCTGTTTTTT. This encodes CASSYLIRTGLTGELFF.

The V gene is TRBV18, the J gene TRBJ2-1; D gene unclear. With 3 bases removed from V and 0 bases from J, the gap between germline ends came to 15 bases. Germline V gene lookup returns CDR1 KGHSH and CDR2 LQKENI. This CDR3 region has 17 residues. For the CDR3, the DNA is TGTGCCAGCTCACCCCTTTTAGGTAGGAGCTCCTACAATGAGCAGTTCTTC. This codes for CASSPLLGRSSYNEQFF.

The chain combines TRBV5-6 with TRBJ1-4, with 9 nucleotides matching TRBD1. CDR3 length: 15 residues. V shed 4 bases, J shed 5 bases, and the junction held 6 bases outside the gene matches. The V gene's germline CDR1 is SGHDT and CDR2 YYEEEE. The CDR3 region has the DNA TGTGCCAGCAGCCGGACAGGACAGGGGAATGAAAAACTGTTTTTT. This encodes CASSRTGQGNEKLFF. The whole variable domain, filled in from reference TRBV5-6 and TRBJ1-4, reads DAGVTQSPTHLIKTRGQQVTLRCSPKSGHDTVSWYQQALGQGPQFIFQYYEEEERQRGNFPDRFSGHQFPNYSSELNVNALLLGDSALYLCASSRTGQGNEKLFFGSGTQLSVL.

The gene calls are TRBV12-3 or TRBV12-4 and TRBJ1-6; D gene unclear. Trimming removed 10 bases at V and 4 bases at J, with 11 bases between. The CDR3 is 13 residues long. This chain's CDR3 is CATRLDYNSPLHF. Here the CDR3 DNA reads TGTGCCACGAGGTTGGATTATAATTCACCCCTCCACTTT.

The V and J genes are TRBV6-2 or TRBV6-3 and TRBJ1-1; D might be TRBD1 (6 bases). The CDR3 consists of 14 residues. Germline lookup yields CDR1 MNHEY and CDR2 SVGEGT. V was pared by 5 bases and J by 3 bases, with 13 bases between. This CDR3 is CASSAIQGHTEAFF. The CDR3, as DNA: TGTGCCAGCAGTGCAATACAGGGACACACTGAAGCTTTCTTT.

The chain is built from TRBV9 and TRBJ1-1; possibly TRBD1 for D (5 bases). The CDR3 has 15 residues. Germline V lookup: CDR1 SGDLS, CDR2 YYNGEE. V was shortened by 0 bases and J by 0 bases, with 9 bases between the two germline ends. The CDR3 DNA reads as TGTGCCAGCAGCGTAGTTGGGGGGATGAACACTGAAGCTTTCTTT. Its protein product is CASSVVGGMNTEAFF. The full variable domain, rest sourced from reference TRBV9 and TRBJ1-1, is DSGVTQTPKHLITATGQRVTLRCSPRSGDLSVYWYQQSLDQGLQFLIQYYNGEERAKGNILERFSAQQFPDLHSELNLSSLELGDSALYFCASSVVGGMNTEAFFGQGTRLTVV.

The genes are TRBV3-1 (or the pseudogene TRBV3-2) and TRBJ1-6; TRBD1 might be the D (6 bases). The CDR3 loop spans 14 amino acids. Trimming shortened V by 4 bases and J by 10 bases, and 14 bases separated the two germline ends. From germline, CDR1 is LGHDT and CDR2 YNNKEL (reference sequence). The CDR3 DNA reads TGTGCCAGCAGCCCCTGGACAGAAAGCTCACCCCTCCACTTT. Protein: CASSPWTESSPLHF.

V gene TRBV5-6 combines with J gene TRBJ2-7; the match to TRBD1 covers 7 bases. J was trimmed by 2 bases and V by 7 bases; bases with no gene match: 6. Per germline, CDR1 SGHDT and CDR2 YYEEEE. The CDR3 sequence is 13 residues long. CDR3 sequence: CASGRDRTYEQYF. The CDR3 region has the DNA TGTGCCAGCGGCCGGGACAGAACCTACGAGCAGTACTTC.

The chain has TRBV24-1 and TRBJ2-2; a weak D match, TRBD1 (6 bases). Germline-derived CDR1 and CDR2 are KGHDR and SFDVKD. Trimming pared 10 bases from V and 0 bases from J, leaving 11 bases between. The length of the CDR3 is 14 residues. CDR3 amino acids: CATKTGSNTGELFF. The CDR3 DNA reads TGTGCCACAAAAACAGGGTCGAACACCGGGGAGCTGTTTTTT.

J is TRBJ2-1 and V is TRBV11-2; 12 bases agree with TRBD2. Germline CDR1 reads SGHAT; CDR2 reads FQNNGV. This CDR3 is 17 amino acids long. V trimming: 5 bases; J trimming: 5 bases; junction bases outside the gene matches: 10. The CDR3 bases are TGTGCCAGCAGCACCCGACGGACTAGCGGGACGGACAATGAGCAGTTCTTC. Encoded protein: CASSTRRTSGTDNEQFF.

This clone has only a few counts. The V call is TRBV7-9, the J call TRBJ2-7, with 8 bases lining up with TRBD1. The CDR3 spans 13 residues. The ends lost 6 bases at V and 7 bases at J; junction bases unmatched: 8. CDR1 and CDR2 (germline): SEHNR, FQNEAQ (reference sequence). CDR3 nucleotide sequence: TGTGCCAGCAGGCCGACAGGGGACGGGGAGCAGTACTTC. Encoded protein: CASRPTGDGEQYF.

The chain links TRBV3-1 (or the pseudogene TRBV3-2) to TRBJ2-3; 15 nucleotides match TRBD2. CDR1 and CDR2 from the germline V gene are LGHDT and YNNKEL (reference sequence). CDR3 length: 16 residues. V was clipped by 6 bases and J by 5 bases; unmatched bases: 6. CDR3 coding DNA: TGTGCCAGCAGTCTCCGGACTAGCGGGAGGGGAGATACGCAGTATTTT. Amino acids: CASSLRTSGRGDTQYF.

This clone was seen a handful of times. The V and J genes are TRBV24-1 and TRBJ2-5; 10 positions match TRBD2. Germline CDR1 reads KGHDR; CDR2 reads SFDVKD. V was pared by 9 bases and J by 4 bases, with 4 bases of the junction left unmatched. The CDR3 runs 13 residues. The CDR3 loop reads CATQGLATETQYF. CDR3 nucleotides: TGTGCCACCCAGGGACTAGCGACAGAGACCCAGTACTTC.

CDR3 in amino acids: CASSATGTKQETQYF. The CDR3 bases are TGTGCCAGCAGTGCCACCGGGACAAAACAAGAGACCCAGTACTTC. V usage is TRBV2 and J usage is TRBJ2-5; the D gene is possibly TRBD1 (6 bases). The CDR3 loop spans 15 amino acids. Germline values: CDR1 SNHLY, CDR2 FYNNEI. The germline V and J ends were trimmed by 4 bases and 2 bases, with 14 bases remaining between them.

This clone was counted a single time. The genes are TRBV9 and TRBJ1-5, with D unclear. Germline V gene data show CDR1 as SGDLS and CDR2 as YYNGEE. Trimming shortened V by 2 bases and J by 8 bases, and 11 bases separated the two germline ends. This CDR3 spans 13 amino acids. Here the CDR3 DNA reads TGTGCCAGCAGCGTTGGCCTCGATGAGCCCCAGCATTTT. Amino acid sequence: CASSVGLDEPQHF.

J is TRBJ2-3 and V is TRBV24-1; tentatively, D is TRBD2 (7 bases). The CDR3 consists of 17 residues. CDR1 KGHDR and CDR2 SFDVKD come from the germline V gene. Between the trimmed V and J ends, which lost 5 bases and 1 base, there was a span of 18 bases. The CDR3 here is CATSALGGGEGTDTQYF. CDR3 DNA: TGTGCCACCAGTGCCCTGGGAGGGGGAGAGGGCACAGATACGCAGTATTTT.

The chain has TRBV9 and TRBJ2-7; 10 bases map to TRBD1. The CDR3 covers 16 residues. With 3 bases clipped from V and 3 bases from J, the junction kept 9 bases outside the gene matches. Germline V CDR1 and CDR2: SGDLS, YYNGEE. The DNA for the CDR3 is TGTGCCAGCAGCGAAGGGGACAGGGGCCGTGACTACGAGCAGTACTTC. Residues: CASSEGDRGRDYEQYF.